Sequencing of this TCR beta chain was carried out in a study of T cell changes during pregnancy in multiple sclerosis. Clones were sequenced by immunoSEQ multiplex PCR, and TCRdb holds only the in-frame ones, with some missing. The sample holds about 92,000 clones, approximately 92% seen once. This clone came up a few times. The specimen comprised peripheral blood, sampled in the first trimester of pregnancy. The clonotype comes from a female donor with multiple sclerosis, enrolled in a pregnancy study.

CDR3 loop: CASSLWGELAGAPDTQYF. The CDR3 DNA reads as TGTGCCAGCAGTTTATGGGGAGAGCTAGCGGGAGCACCGGATACGCAGTATTTT. The rearrangement joins TRBV28 to TRBJ2-3; 10 bases are shared with TRBD2. With V trimmed by 0 bases and J by 6 bases, 12 bases remained unmatched. Per germline, CDR1 MDHEN and CDR2 SYDVKM. The CDR3 runs to 18 residues.